This TCR beta chain was sequenced in a study of T cell changes during pregnancy in multiple sclerosis. Losses at the gene ends were 6 bases for V and 5 bases for J; bases not matched to a gene: 10. CDR1 is SGHNT and CDR2 is YYREEE in the germline V gene (reference sequence). The CDR3 has 14 amino acids. Data came from immunoSEQ multiplex PCR; TCRdb stores just in-frame clones and leaves some out. The repertoire holds 85,000 to 100,000 clones, approximately 90% seen once, with approximately 0.9% in the top ten. The sequences come from peripheral blood, collected before pregnancy. The genes are TRBV5-4 and TRBJ1-1; 7 nucleotides line up with TRBD1. The sequence came from a female donor with multiple sclerosis, enrolled in a pregnancy study. The CDR3 loop reads CASTTRQGSTEAFF. Written as DNA, the CDR3 is TGTGCCAGCACCACCCGACAGGGAAGTACTGAAGCTTTCTTT.